Each of the 20 T cell receptor beta chains below was sequenced from the same sample in a study of OX40 agonist ivuxolimab in advanced cancers. Only in-frame clones appear in the TCRdb table, and some are missing; sequencing was by immunoSEQ multiplex PCR. The repertoire consists of just under 100,000 clones, with around 94% occurring once and the leading ten covering 0.15% to 0.2%. The input for sequencing was CD4+ or CD8+ T cells sorted from blood, taken in a trial of the OX40 agonist ivuxolimab. These receptors all stem from an adult with an advanced solid tumor such as melanoma, head and neck, liver or kidney cancer.

The V and J genes are TRBV9 and TRBJ2-2; D tentatively fits TRBD1 or TRBD2 (6 bases each). The length of the CDR3 is 16 residues. Germline V gene sequence: CDR1 SGDLS, CDR2 YYNGEE. V was trimmed by 2 bases and J by 5 bases, leaving 16 bases between them. This CDR3 reads CASSVGGTHGTGELFF. The CDR3 region has the DNA TGTGCCAGCAGCGTCGGGGGCACCCACGGGACCGGGGAGCTGTTTTTT.

The chain links TRBV7-2 to TRBJ1-3; 9 bases fit TRBD1. The CDR3 has 17 amino acids. J was trimmed by 0 bases and V by 3 bases; bases with no gene match: 6. Germline CDR1 reads SGHTA; CDR2 reads FQGNSA. The CDR3, as DNA: TGTGCCAGCAGCTTGGGGACAGGGACCTACTCTGGAAACACCATATATTTT. Its translation: CASSLGTGTYSGNTIYF.

In DNA, the CDR3 is TGTGCCAGCAGCTTGAGACAGGGCCTTCCACGGATGAATGAGCAGTTCTTC. Translating gives CASSLRQGLPRMNEQFF. The chain carries TRBV7-9 and TRBJ2-1, with 7 bases matching TRBD1. The V segment lost 3 bases and the J segment 7 bases; nucleotides outside the gene matches: 15. Germline-derived CDR1 and CDR2 are SEHNR and FQNEAQ (reference sequence). The CDR3 extends over 17 amino acids.

V is TRBV5-1 and J is TRBJ2-1; no firm D call. Deletions cut 2 bases from V and 9 bases from J, with 21 bases between. In germline, CDR1 is SGHRS, CDR2 YFSETQ. The CDR3 extends over 16 amino acids. The CDR3 nucleotides are TGCGCCAGCAGCTTTGGGTCGAGCTTAAGTAGGAGTGAGCAGTTCTTC. Translated: CASSFGSSLSRSEQFF.

This clone was counted only a few times. The rearrangement links TRBV4-1 to TRBJ1-3; D may be TRBD1 (5 bases). V shed 2 bases and J shed 2 bases, with 13 bases lying between them. Germline V gives CDR1 MGHRA, CDR2 YSYEKL. The length of the CDR3 is 16 residues. In DNA, the CDR3 is TGCGCCAGCAGCCAACCTACGGGGGATCCTGGAAACACCATATATTTT. It yields the protein CASSQPTGDPGNTIYF.

The rearrangement joins TRBV6-1 to TRBJ2-1; perhaps TRBD1 as D (7 bases). The CDR3 is made up of 15 amino acids. Germline V gene sequence: CDR1 MNHNS, CDR2 SASEGT. V lost 3 bases and J 11 bases, leaving 20 bases between the germline ends. The CDR3 reads CASSDEGAGTQKQFF. CDR3 DNA: TGTGCCAGCAGTGACGAGGGGGCGGGAACCCAGAAGCAGTTCTTC.

V gene TRBV11-2 combines with J gene TRBJ2-5, with no clear D. CDR1 is SGHAT and CDR2 is FQNNGV in the germline V gene. The CDR3 loop spans 13 amino acids. V gave up 5 bases and J gave up 3 bases, with 10 bases separating them. In nucleotides, the CDR3 is TGTGCCAGCAGCCGAGCCCTAAAAGAGACCCAGTACTTC. This encodes CASSRALKETQYF. The full variable domain, rest sourced from reference TRBV11-2 and TRBJ2-5, is EAGVAQSPRYKIIEKRQSVAFWCNPISGHATLYWYQQILGQGPKLLIQFQNNGVVDDSQLPKDRFSAERLKGVDSTLKIQPAKLEDSAVYLCASSRALKETQYFGPGTRLLVL.

The V gene is TRBV2, the J gene TRBJ1-2; a possible D gene is TRBD1 (6 bases). CDR1 and CDR2 (germline): SNHLY, FYNNEI. The CDR3 extends over 12 amino acids. V lost 8 bases, J lost 3 bases, and 10 bases lay in between. The CDR3 nucleotides are TGTGCCAGCCAAAGGACAGACTATGGCTACACCTTC. Translated: CASQRTDYGYTF.

The rearrangement uses TRBV18 and TRBJ1-5; no clear D. Germline CDR1 KGHSH, CDR2 LQKENI. The CDR3 consists of 14 residues. V shed 2 bases and J shed 5 bases, with 10 bases lying between them. CDR3 nucleotides: TGTGCCAGCTCACCATCGGGAAGGGATCAGCCCCAGCATTTT. Encoded protein: CASSPSGRDQPQHF.

J is TRBJ1-2 and V is TRBV5-6; the match to TRBD1 covers 7 bases. Looked up from germline, CDR1 is SGHDT and CDR2 is YYEEEE. Germline trimming cut 5 bases from V and 5 bases from J; bases unmatched to any gene: 0. The CDR3 contains 11 residues. The CDR3 is CASRQGYGYTF. The CDR3 DNA reads TGTGCCAGCAGACAGGGGTATGGCTACACCTTC. The entire variable domain, with the rest obtained from reference TRBV5-6 and TRBJ1-2, is as follows: DAGVTQSPTHLIKTRGQQVTLRCSPKSGHDTVSWYQQALGQGPQFIFQYYEEEERQRGNFPDRFSGHQFPNYSSELNVNALLLGDSALYLCASRQGYGYTFGSGTRLTVV.

The rearrangement joins TRBV19 to TRBJ1-5; the D is unclear. Trimming took 6 bases from V and 1 from J, leaving 10 bases between them. Germline CDR1 and CDR2: LNHDA and SQIVND (reference sequence). This CDR3 is built from 14 residues. The chain's CDR3 is CASSVGRSNQPQHF. Written as DNA, the CDR3 is TGTGCCAGTAGCGTAGGACGGAGCAATCAGCCCCAGCATTTT.

V usage is TRBV27 and J usage is TRBJ1-6, with a possible D match to TRBD1 (5 bases). Trimming shortened V by 5 bases and J by 10 bases, and 21 bases separated the two germline ends. The germline gives CDR1 MNHEY, CDR2 SMNVEV (reference sequence). The CDR3 has 16 residues. Here the CDR3 reads CASSTNLGGSGSPLHF. The CDR3 DNA sequence: TGTGCCAGCAGTACCAACTTGGGGGGGAGTGGCTCACCCCTCCACTTT.

The chain employs TRBV7-2 and TRBJ2-7, with TRBD2 identical over 8 bases. J was trimmed by 3 bases and V by 1 base; bases with no gene match: 5. CDR3 length equals 15 residues. Germline V gene sequence: CDR1 SGHTA, CDR2 FQGNSA. In nucleotides, the CDR3 is TGTGCCAGCAGCTTAGATCCTAGCGGGTACTACGAGCAGTACTTC. Amino acids: CASSLDPSGYYEQYF. The variable domain in full, completed from reference TRBV7-2 and TRBJ2-7, reads GAGVSQSPSNKVTEKGKDVELRCDPISGHTALYWYRQSLGQGLEFLIYFQGNSAPDKSGLPSDRFSAERTGGSVSTLTIQRTQQEDSAVYLCASSLDPSGYYEQYFGPGTRLTVT.

This chain connects TRBV14 to TRBJ1-4, with D uncertain. This CDR3 contains 13 residues. Germline CDR1 and CDR2: SGHDN and FVKESK. The V and J ends lost 0 bases and 10 bases respectively, with 9 bases between them. The CDR3 reads CASSQELSAKLFF. The CDR3 region has the DNA TGTGCCAGCAGCCAAGAGCTTTCGGCAAAACTGTTTTTT.

The V and J genes are TRBV11-2 and TRBJ2-1; D not certain. V was cut by 5 bases and J by 5 bases, with 10 bases left in between. Germline V gives CDR1 SGHAT, CDR2 FQNNGV. The CDR3 covers 13 residues. In DNA, the CDR3 is TGTGCCAGCAGCGTCCTTATTAACAATGAGCAGTTCTTC. Amino acids: CASSVLINNEQFF.

The CDR3 reads CASGLGTGGILEAFF. CDR3 DNA sequence: TGTGCTAGTGGTTTGGGGACAGGGGGAATTTTGGAAGCTTTCTTT. This chain connects TRBV12-5 to TRBJ1-1; TRBD1 matches at 10 bases. The CDR3 extends over 15 amino acids. Trimming removed 1 base from V and 8 bases from J; junction bases left unmatched: 7. Germline V gene sequence: CDR1 LGHNT, CDR2 FRNRAP.

The rearrangement joins TRBV7-2 to TRBJ2-1; 9 nucleotides match TRBD2. The CDR3 is 16 residues long. With 3 bases clipped from V and 0 bases from J, the junction kept 3 bases outside the gene matches. Germline CDR1 and CDR2: SGHTA and FQGNSA. The CDR3 bases are TGTGCCAGCAGCTTCCTTAGCGGGAGCTCCTACAATGAGCAGTTCTTC. Its translation is CASSFLSGSSYNEQFF.

The table lists this clone with a count of one. The genes are TRBV7-8 and TRBJ1-2; no reliable D call. The germline V gene has CDR1 SGHVS and CDR2 FQNEAQ. This CDR3 is built from 14 residues. V was pared by 2 bases and J by 1 base, with 8 bases between. CDR3 amino acids: CASSLNRVNYGYTF. DNA for the CDR3: TGTGCCAGCAGCTTAAACAGAGTTAACTATGGCTACACCTTC.

CDR3 in amino acids: CASSVSGSYEQYF. The CDR3, as DNA: TGTGCCAGCAGCGTAAGCGGCTCCTACGAGCAGTACTTC. The chain links TRBV7-3 to TRBJ2-7; tentative D call: TRBD2 (5 bases). The CDR3 length is 13 residues. Germline CDR1 is SGHTA and CDR2 is FQGTGA. V lost 5 bases and J lost 0, with 8 bases in between.

The rearrangement joins TRBV12-5 to TRBJ2-3; TRBD2 matches at 11 bases. V lost 5 bases, J lost 0 bases, and 10 bases stayed unmatched. Germline lookup yields CDR1 LGHNT and CDR2 FRNRAP. The CDR3 sequence is 18 residues long. The CDR3 sequence: CASGLTPGTSGSTDTQYF. CDR3 DNA sequence: TGTGCTAGTGGTCTCACACCAGGGACTAGCGGAAGCACAGATACGCAGTATTTT.